This T cell receptor beta chain was documented in a study of blood T cell repertoires in COVID-19. Study context: Both acute and convalescent COVID-19 samples were obtained from the United States, Italy and Spain. PBMCs, B-cell-depleted T cells, or T cells provided the cDNA or gDNA that made up the material.

In the authors' methods: Using reference gene primer amplification, nucleated cell counts were estimated. Method: immunoSEQ multiplex PCR; TCRdb's copy keeps in-frame clones and lacks some. That table is the source of V, J and clone size, and D and trimming were worked out from the DNA. Among 35,000 to 55,000 clones listed, approximately 88% were seen once. The specimen sequenced was peripheral blood. The receptor was derived from a human donor in a cohort sampled during active COVID-19.

The CDR3 sequence: CASTSTEGLASYNEQFF. CDR3 sequence (DNA): TGTGCCAGCACCTCTACCGAAGGACTAGCGTCCTACAATGAGCAGTTCTTC. The V and J genes are TRBV7-9 and TRBJ2-1; 9 nucleotides align to TRBD2. CDR1 is SEHNR, CDR2 FQNEAQ, per germline (reference sequence). The length of the CDR3 is 17 residues. Trimming cost V 7 bases and J 1 base; bases outside gene matches: 11. Based on the CDR3 plus reference TRBV7-9 and TRBJ2-1, the full variable domain is DTGVSQNPRHKITKRGQNVTFRCDPISEHNRLYWYRQTLGQGPEFLTYFQNEAQLEKSRLLSDRFSAERPKGSFSTLEIQRTEQGDSAMYLCASTSTEGLASYNEQFFGPGTRLTVL.